Below, 29 T cell receptor beta chains from the same sample are listed, as sequenced in a study of T cell responses to AZD1222 COVID-19 vaccine. Generated by immunoSEQ multiplex PCR, the TCRdb table keeps only in-frame clones and is missing some. The sample contains tens of thousands of clones, approximately 83% of which appear only once. The material sequenced was peripheral blood, taken on day 0 of AZD1222 vaccination. Source of these receptors: an adult in good health.

The chain recombines TRBV14 with TRBJ1-4; D unresolved. The V gene's germline CDR1 is SGHDN and CDR2 FVKESK. CDR3 size: 15 residues. Trimming pared 3 bases from V and 0 bases from J, leaving 8 bases between. The CDR3 spells CASSQTRSTNEKLFF. As DNA, the CDR3 is TGTGCCAGCAGCCAGACCAGATCAACTAATGAAAAACTGTTTTTT.

The rearrangement links TRBV11-3 to TRBJ2-3, with 12 bases aligning to TRBD1. Germline CDR1 reads SGHNT; CDR2 reads YENEEA. The CDR3 is 15 amino acids. The V gene end was trimmed by 3 bases and the J gene end by 4 bases; junction bases not matched to a gene: 2. The CDR3 coding sequence is TGTGCCAGCAGCTTCGGGACAGGGGGCGCAGATACGCAGTATTTT. Protein product: CASSFGTGGADTQYF.

This chain connects TRBV5-6 to TRBJ1-5, with D perhaps TRBD1 (6 bases). CDR3 length: 15 residues. Per germline, CDR1 SGHDT and CDR2 YYEEEE. V lost 3 bases to trimming and J lost 3 bases, with 13 bases between them. The CDR3, as DNA: TGTGCCAGCAGCTCACTTCGGACAGTCAATCAGCCCCAGCATTTT. Translation: CASSSLRTVNQPQHF.

This rearrangement joins TRBV6-6 to TRBJ1-2, with 7 bases identical to TRBD1. CDR1 MNHNY and CDR2 SVGAGI come from the germline V gene (reference sequence). The CDR3 sequence is 14 residues long. Trimming at V came to 7 bases and at J to 4 bases, leaving 9 bases not matched to a gene. The CDR3 coding sequence is TGTGCCAGCACCGGGACAGAGGTCGTCTATGGCTACACCTTC. Protein product: CASTGTEVVYGYTF.

This clone was observed once. The rearrangement joins TRBV2 to TRBJ1-2; D uncertain. The germline CDR1 and CDR2 sequences are SNHLY and FYNNEI. The CDR3 is 13 residues long. V was clipped by 5 bases and J by 2 bases, with 9 bases between them. CDR3 sequence reads: CASSPTGNYGYTF. CDR3 bases: TGTGCCAGCAGTCCTACGGGGAACTATGGCTACACCTTC.

In this sample, this clone turned up once. The chain is built from TRBV4-3 and TRBJ2-1, with TRBD2 as a possible D gene (6 bases). Germline values: CDR1 LGHNA, CDR2 YSLEER. CDR3 length: 14 amino acids. The V and J ends lost 4 bases and 6 bases respectively, with 13 bases between them. CDR3 region: CASSRYGTANEQFF. CDR3 in DNA: TGCGCCAGCAGCCGTTACGGGACTGCCAATGAGCAGTTCTTC.

The rearrangement joins TRBV28 to TRBJ1-3; D might be TRBD1 (5 bases). V dropped 5 bases and J dropped 7 bases, with 9 bases sitting between them. The CDR3 is 12 amino acids. Germline CDR1 reads MDHEN; CDR2 reads SYDVKM. This CDR3 reads CASSLNRNTIYF. The CDR3 DNA reads TGTGCCAGCAGTCTCAACAGGAACACCATATATTTT.

The chain employs TRBV25-1 and TRBJ2-7, with TRBD1 identical over 12 bases. Germline assignment: CDR1 MGHDK and CDR2 SYGVNS. V was clipped by 7 bases and J by 6 bases; unmatched bases: 7. The CDR3 runs 14 residues. As DNA, the CDR3 is TGTGCCAGCACCAGGACGGGACAGGGGGCCGAGCAGTACTTC. Its translation is CASTRTGQGAEQYF.

This clone was found once. The chain is built from TRBV2 and TRBJ2-5; no clear D. The V and J ends lost 2 bases and 0 bases respectively, with 7 bases between them. This CDR3 is 14 amino acids long. Germline V gene data show CDR1 as SNHLY and CDR2 as FYNNEI. This chain's CDR3 is CASSERAYQETQYF. The CDR3, as DNA: TGTGCCAGCAGTGAAAGGGCATACCAAGAGACCCAGTACTTC.

The chain employs TRBV10-3 and TRBJ1-1; tentative D call: TRBD1 (5 bases). Germline V CDR1 and CDR2: ENHRY, SYGVKD. The V and J ends lost 7 bases and 6 bases respectively, with 24 bases between them. This CDR3 spans 16 amino acids. DNA of the CDR3: TGTGCCATCACCGGGGGACCTAACCAGGTTGGCGCTGAAGCTTTCTTT. It encodes CAITGGPNQVGAEAFF.

This clone was seen more than once but under ten times. The genes are TRBV9 and TRBJ2-7; the D is unclear. Germline loops: CDR1 SGDLS, CDR2 YYNGEE. The CDR3 totals 14 residues. V gave up 0 bases and J gave up 0 bases, with 7 bases separating them. Here the CDR3 DNA reads TGTGCCAGCAGCGTAGACTGGAGCTCCTACGAGCAGTACTTC. It encodes CASSVDWSSYEQYF.

This rearrangement joins TRBV18 to TRBJ2-6, with D perhaps matching TRBD1 (7 bases). V gave up 1 base and J gave up 0 bases, with 10 bases separating them. This CDR3 comprises 17 residues. Germline V gene lookup returns CDR1 KGHSH and CDR2 LQKENI. In DNA form, the CDR3 reads TGTGCCAGCTCACCACGGCAGGGGGGCTCTGGGGCCAACGTCCTGACTTTC. Encoded protein: CASSPRQGGSGANVLTF.

This clone has a handful of counts. The chain links TRBV30 to TRBJ2-7, with D unclear. Trimming pared 2 bases from V and 0 bases from J, leaving 8 bases between. Germline V CDR1 and CDR2: GTSNPN, SVGIG (reference sequence). CDR3 length: 13 amino acids. The CDR3 region is CAWSRGSSYEQYF. DNA for the CDR3: TGTGCCTGGAGTAGAGGCAGCTCCTACGAGCAGTACTTC.

The rearrangement links TRBV30 to TRBJ1-2; D is unresolved. Deletions cut 5 bases from V and 4 bases from J, with 20 bases between. This CDR3 comprises 15 residues. From germline, CDR1 is GTSNPN and CDR2 SVGIG (reference sequence). CDR3 residues: CAWAPPIGGGYGYTF. CDR3 nucleotide sequence: TGTGCCTGGGCCCCCCCCATCGGAGGCGGCTATGGCTACACCTTC. Drawing the rest from reference TRBV30 and TRBJ1-2, the complete variable domain is SQTIHQWPATLVQPVGSPLSLECTVEGTSNPNLYWYRQAAGRGLQLLFYSVGIGQISSEVPQNLSASRPQDRQFILSSKKLLLSDSGFYLCAWAPPIGGGYGYTFGSGTRLTVV.

The chain recombines TRBV7-9 with TRBJ2-7, with D perhaps assigned TRBD1 or TRBD2 (5 bases each). CDR1 and CDR2 from the germline V gene are SEHNR and FQNEAQ (reference sequence). CDR3 length: 13 amino acids. Trimming pared 3 bases from V and 2 bases from J, leaving 8 bases between. CDR3 DNA: TGTGCCAGCAGCTTGGGACGGCCCTACGAGCAGTACTTC. Encoded protein: CASSLGRPYEQYF.

This clone was detected only once. This chain links TRBV27 with TRBJ2-2; D remains ambiguous. Germline loops: CDR1 MNHEY, CDR2 SMNVEV (reference sequence). Trimming stripped 7 bases from V and 1 base from J, with 16 bases between. There are 16 residues in the CDR3. The CDR3 nucleotides are TGTGCCAGCACCTCACTTGCAGGAGTGAACACCGGGGAGCTGTTTTTT. It specifies CASTSLAGVNTGELFF.

The CDR3 protein is CASSLVGPEKLFF. CDR3 DNA: TGTGCCAGCAGCTTAGTGGGCCCCGAAAAACTGTTTTTT. The J gene is TRBJ1-4, the V gene TRBV7-6; D gene uncertain. V was trimmed by 1 base and J by 8 bases, leaving 8 bases between them. This CDR3 has 13 amino acids. Germline V gene sequence: CDR1 SGHVS, CDR2 FNYEAQ.

The V call is TRBV28, the J call TRBJ2-5; unclear D gene. V shed 5 bases and J shed 1 base, with 8 bases lying between them. The CDR3 covers 13 residues. In germline, CDR1 is MDHEN, CDR2 SYDVKM. The chain's CDR3 is CASSAPAQETQYF. As DNA, the CDR3 is TGTGCCAGCAGTGCGCCAGCCCAAGAGACCCAGTACTTC.

This clone occurred a few times. The CDR3 region has the DNA TGTGCCAGCAGTTTAAGTGGTTTCATGAACACTGAAGCTTTCTTT. This sequence encodes CASSLSGFMNTEAFF. The chain has TRBV27 and TRBJ1-1, with unresolved D. Germline V gives CDR1 MNHEY, CDR2 SMNVEV (reference sequence). This CDR3 has 15 amino acids. V gave up 2 bases and J gave up 0 bases, with 10 bases separating them.

The chain is built from TRBV6-1 and TRBJ1-1; D unclear. Germline CDR1 is MNHNS and CDR2 is SASEGT. The CDR3 is made up of 14 amino acids. V was shortened by 0 bases and J by 1 base, with 6 bases between the two germline ends. The CDR3 coding sequence is TGTGCCAGCAGTGAAGCGCTTGGGAACACTGAAGCTTTCTTT. Protein product: CASSEALGNTEAFF.

This clone was observed a few times. The chain joins TRBV5-6 to TRBJ2-7, with D hard to call. The length of the CDR3 is 11 residues. V lost 7 bases, J lost 3 bases, and 8 bases lay in between. The germline CDR1 and CDR2 sequences are SGHDT and YYEEEE. CDR3 amino acids: CASGPGYEQYF. DNA of the CDR3: TGTGCCAGCGGTCCCGGCTACGAGCAGTACTTC.

The rearrangement links TRBV29-1 to TRBJ2-7; perhaps TRBD1 as D (6 bases). The length of the CDR3 is 15 residues. Germline values: CDR1 SQVTM, CDR2 ANQGSEA. The V gene lost 1 base and the J gene lost 3 bases, with 16 bases spanning the gap. The CDR3 here is CSVEVWTETIYEQYF. The CDR3, as DNA: TGCAGCGTTGAAGTTTGGACAGAGACGATCTACGAGCAGTACTTC.

The V call is TRBV6-5, the J call TRBJ1-1; D not certain. Looked up from germline, CDR1 is MNHEY and CDR2 is SVGAGI. Trimming stripped 0 bases from V and 0 bases from J, with 11 bases between. This CDR3 comprises 16 residues. The CDR3 bases are TGTGCCAGCAGTTACTCTCAGGCCTATATGAACACTGAAGCTTTCTTT. This codes for CASSYSQAYMNTEAFF.

This clone was found once. V is TRBV7-6 and J is TRBJ2-7; TRBD2 matches 11 bases. The germline V gene encodes CDR1 SGHVS and CDR2 FNYEAQ. Trimming took 5 bases from V and 7 from J; bases not matched to a gene: 10. The CDR3 has 15 residues. CDR3 sequence: CASSPIAGGPGEQYF. DNA of the CDR3: TGTGCCAGCAGCCCCATAGCGGGGGGGCCAGGGGAGCAGTACTTC. The variable domain in full, with the rest retrieved from reference TRBV7-6 and TRBJ2-7, is GAGVSQSPRYKVTKRGQDVALRCDPISGHVSLYWYRQALGQGPEFLTYFNYEAQQDKSGLPNDRFSAERPEGSISTLTIQRTEQRDSAMYRCASSPIAGGPGEQYFGPGTRLTVT.

This CDR3 reads CASSILGRLSNQPQHF. In DNA form, the CDR3 reads TGTGCCAGTAGTATTTTAGGGCGGCTTAGCAATCAGCCCCAGCATTTT. The chain joins TRBV19 to TRBJ1-5; D uncertain. V dropped 3 bases and J dropped 0 bases, with 12 bases sitting between them. CDR1 LNHDA and CDR2 SQIVND come from the germline V gene (reference sequence). This CDR3 has 16 amino acids.

The J gene is TRBJ2-2, the V gene TRBV30; 10 bases are a match to TRBD1. The V gene's germline CDR1 is GTSNPN and CDR2 SVGIG (reference sequence). The CDR3 extends over 17 amino acids. V lost 3 bases and J lost 4; bases outside the gene matches: 11. The CDR3 DNA follows: TGTGCCTGGAGGAGCCCCGGGACAGGGGCGAGCACCGGGGAGCTGTTTTTT. Amino acids: CAWRSPGTGASTGELFF.

The chain combines TRBV11-3 with TRBJ2-1, with TRBD2 matching over 13 bases. Trimming at V came to 1 base and at J to 4 bases, leaving 4 bases not matched to a gene. The germline V gene has CDR1 SGHNT and CDR2 YENEEA. The CDR3 is made up of 17 amino acids. In nucleotides, the CDR3 is TGTGCCAGCAGCTTAGGAACTAGCGGGGGGGCTTACAATGAGCAGTTCTTC. Translating it yields CASSLGTSGGAYNEQFF.

In DNA form, the CDR3 reads TGTGCCAGCCGTTCCAGGGGGACGGAGAACACTGAAGCTTTCTTT. Translating it yields CASRSRGTENTEAFF. The rearrangement joins TRBV2 to TRBJ1-1, with 7 bases fitting TRBD1. The CDR3 contains 15 residues. The V gene end was trimmed by 8 bases and the J gene end by 1 base; junction bases not matched to a gene: 10. Germline V gives CDR1 SNHLY, CDR2 FYNNEI.

The chain has TRBV7-9 and TRBJ2-7, with D perhaps being TRBD1 or TRBD2 (7 bases each). The ends were cut back, 5 bases at V and 4 bases at J, with 15 bases in the middle. The CDR3 has 14 amino acids. Looked up from germline, CDR1 is SEHNR and CDR2 is FQNEAQ (reference sequence). This CDR3 is CASSPGGVSYEQYF. The CDR3 region has the DNA TGTGCCAGCAGCCCAGGGGGGGTTAGTTACGAGCAGTACTTC.